This entry lists 17 T cell receptor beta chains sequenced from one sample in a study of molecular identifiers for immune sequencing clone quantification. TCRdb re-derived calls from the PCR reads in MiXCR, one entry per CDR3 protein. The table includes tens of thousands of distinct CDR3 sequences, around a sixth detected once. Sequenced input: naive CD8+ T cells from blood, with Jurkat cell RNA spiked in. Subset in this sample: FACS-sorted CD8+CD4-CCR7+CD45RA+ naive T cells. These receptor sequences come from a human donor in good health. Some libraries in this study had Jurkat cell RNA spiked in.

At least ten counts were recorded for this clonotype. The genes are TRBV7-9 and TRBJ1-1, with D possibly being TRBD1 (6 bases). Germline loops: CDR1 SEHNR, CDR2 FQNEAQ (reference sequence). V lost 3 bases and J 5 bases, leaving 13 bases between the germline ends. This CDR3 is built from 14 residues. The CDR3 nucleotides read TGTGCCAGCAGCTTCGTTGAGGGGGGAACTGAAGCTTTCTTT. As protein: CASSFVEGGTEAFF.

The sample holds a few counts of this clonotype. This chain links TRBV24-1 with TRBJ1-4; 7 nucleotides align to TRBD1. This CDR3 has 13 residues. CDR1 is KGHDR, CDR2 SFDVKD, per germline. V was pared by 6 bases and J by 5 bases, with 2 bases of the junction left unmatched. CDR3 amino acids: CATSTGENEKLFF. As DNA, the CDR3 is TGTGCCACCAGTACAGGGGAAAATGAAAAACTGTTTTTT.

This clonotype was detected only a few times. The rearrangement joins TRBV27 to TRBJ1-1; 8 nucleotides align to TRBD1. This CDR3 comprises 14 residues. Germline V gene sequence: CDR1 MNHEY, CDR2 SMNVEV (reference sequence). V lost 2 bases, J lost 1 base, and 0 bases stayed unmatched. For the CDR3, the DNA is TGTGCCAGCAGTTTACAGGGGGCGAACACTGAAGCTTTCTTT. It translates to CASSLQGANTEAFF.

This clonotype was counted a few times. V and J are TRBV11-2 and TRBJ2-3; 11 positions agree with TRBD1. CDR1 and CDR2 (germline): SGHAT, FQNNGV. The CDR3 spans 15 residues. J was trimmed by 5 bases and V by 5 bases; bases with no gene match: 6. The CDR3, as DNA: TGTGCCAGCAGCACTCGGGACAGGGGGGAAGATACGCAGTATTTT. This gives the protein CASSTRDRGEDTQYF.

In this sample, this clonotype turned up many times. The chain employs TRBV27 and TRBJ2-1; 7 nucleotides agree with TRBD2. Germline V lookup: CDR1 MNHEY, CDR2 SMNVEV (reference sequence). V was clipped by 1 base and J by 8 bases; unmatched bases: 20. The CDR3 runs 19 residues. CDR3 loop: CASSLYSGGGGRYYDEQFF. Here the CDR3 DNA reads TGTGCCAGCAGTTTATATAGTGGGGGTGGCGGGAGATATTATGATGAGCAGTTCTTC.

This clonotype was seen at least ten times. The J gene is TRBJ2-2, the V gene TRBV24-1; a possible D gene is TRBD1 (6 bases). Deletions cut 10 bases from V and 3 bases from J, with 11 bases between. The CDR3 extends over 13 amino acids. Germline V lookup: CDR1 KGHDR, CDR2 SFDVKD. CDR3 sequence: CATGGQDTGELFF. The CDR3 nucleotides read TGTGCCACTGGGGGCCAGGACACCGGGGAGCTGTTTTTT.

This chain joins TRBV19 and TRBJ2-7; weak D call: TRBD2 (6 bases). There are 13 residues in the CDR3. Deletions cut 4 bases from V and 2 bases from J, with 9 bases between. Per the germline V gene, CDR1 is LNHDA and CDR2 is SQIVND (reference sequence). CDR3 loop: CASSKGGTYEQYF. The CDR3 DNA sequence: TGTGCCAGTAGTAAGGGCGGGACCTACGAGCAGTACTTC.

This clonotype was seen ten or more times. V gene TRBV28 combines with J gene TRBJ1-1; D might be TRBD1 (5 bases). Germline V gene sequence: CDR1 MDHEN, CDR2 SYDVKM. CDR3 length: 15 residues. V gave up 9 bases and J gave up 0 bases, with 17 bases separating them. The CDR3 loop is CASLGTGRMNTEAFF. The DNA for the CDR3 is TGTGCCAGTCTCGGGACGGGGCGGATGAACACTGAAGCTTTCTTT.

This clonotype has a count of ten or more. V is TRBV4-1 and J is TRBJ1-1; D gene uncertain. The V gene lost 1 base and the J gene lost 0 bases, with 9 bases spanning the gap. The CDR3 covers 15 residues. Germline CDR1 MGHRA, CDR2 YSYEKL. The CDR3 region has the DNA TGCGCCAGCAGCCAAGTTGACGGTATGAACACTGAAGCTTTCTTT. It encodes CASSQVDGMNTEAFF.

The sample holds many counts of this clonotype. The chain couples TRBV5-1 to TRBJ2-1; 10 bases align to TRBD1. V was clipped by 4 bases and J by 7 bases; unmatched bases: 8. The CDR3 consists of 15 residues. Per germline, CDR1 SGHRS and CDR2 YFSETQ. The chain's CDR3 is CASSGGTGVENEQFF. The DNA for the CDR3 is TGCGCCAGCAGCGGGGGGACAGGGGTTGAGAATGAGCAGTTCTTC.

This clonotype was observed many times. This sequence joins TRBV7-2 and TRBJ2-7; 9 nucleotides line up with TRBD2. J gave up 2 bases and V 4 bases, and 6 bases lay outside the gene matches. Germline-derived CDR1 and CDR2 are SGHTA and FQGNSA. The CDR3 has 15 residues. The CDR3 region is CASSSYLAGAYEQYF. CDR3 nucleotide sequence: TGTGCCAGCAGCTCGTACTTAGCGGGAGCCTACGAGCAGTACTTC.

Comment on this clonotype: The germline gene is not matched at one end of the junction; a read error may be the cause. The J gene is TRBJ2-5, the V gene TRBV4-3, with TRBD2 matching 9 bases. The V gene's germline CDR1 is LGHNA and CDR2 YSLEER. The CDR3 spans 20 residues. CDR3 in amino acids: CASSQEPPGILAGNQVTQYF. The CDR3 DNA follows: TGCGCCAGCAGCCAAGAACCTCCAGGGATACTAGCGGGCAACCAAGTGACCCAGTACTTC.

This clonotype was counted many times. This chain connects TRBV7-2 to TRBJ2-3, with 12 bases that match TRBD2. The CDR3 loop spans 17 amino acids. Germline values: CDR1 SGHTA, CDR2 FQGNSA. The trim removed 7 bases at V and 0 bases at J, leaving 8 bases unmatched. CDR3 amino acids: CASTGLAGSLSTDTQYF. CDR3 nucleotide sequence: TGTGCCAGCACAGGACTAGCGGGGTCCCTTAGCACAGATACGCAGTATTTT.

This clonotype showed up many times. The rearrangement links TRBV7-9 to TRBJ1-6; 8 bases agree with TRBD1. Trimming took 4 bases from V and 11 from J; bases not matched to a gene: 7. The CDR3 contains 14 residues. Germline CDR1 reads SEHNR; CDR2 reads FQNEAQ (reference sequence). CDR3 amino acids: CASSSGQGGTPLHF. Here the CDR3 DNA reads TGTGCCAGCAGCTCCGGACAGGGAGGGACACCCCTCCACTTT.

This clonotype was counted at least ten times. The rearrangement joins TRBV10-3 to TRBJ2-2, with TRBD1 matching 8 bases. Trimming at V came to 6 bases and at J to 0 bases, leaving 15 bases not matched to a gene. This CDR3 is 19 amino acids long. Germline CDR1 is ENHRY and CDR2 is SYGVKD. The CDR3 region is CAISLPHDGTGANTGELFF. DNA of the CDR3: TGTGCCATCAGCCTTCCCCACGATGGGACAGGAGCGAACACCGGGGAGCTGTTTTTT.

This clonotype occurred many times. The chain carries TRBV20-1 and TRBJ1-5; tentatively, D is TRBD1 (5 bases). The germline V gene encodes CDR1 DFQATT and CDR2 SNEGSKA (reference sequence). This CDR3 is built from 14 residues. V lost 5 bases and J lost 4, with 15 bases in between. CDR3 residues: CSALNYQGNQPQHF. The CDR3 DNA follows: TGCAGTGCTCTCAACTACCAGGGAAATCAGCCCCAGCATTTT.

This clonotype was observed at least ten times. The CDR3 coding sequence is TGCGCCAGCAGCCAAGTTACGGGAGGGCCCTACAATGAGCAGTTCTTC. Its translation is CASSQVTGGPYNEQFF. The chain couples TRBV4-3 to TRBJ2-1; 8 nucleotides agree with TRBD2. Germline CDR1 reads LGHNA; CDR2 reads YSLEER. V shed 1 base, J shed 2 bases, and the junction held 4 bases outside the gene matches. The CDR3 covers 16 residues.